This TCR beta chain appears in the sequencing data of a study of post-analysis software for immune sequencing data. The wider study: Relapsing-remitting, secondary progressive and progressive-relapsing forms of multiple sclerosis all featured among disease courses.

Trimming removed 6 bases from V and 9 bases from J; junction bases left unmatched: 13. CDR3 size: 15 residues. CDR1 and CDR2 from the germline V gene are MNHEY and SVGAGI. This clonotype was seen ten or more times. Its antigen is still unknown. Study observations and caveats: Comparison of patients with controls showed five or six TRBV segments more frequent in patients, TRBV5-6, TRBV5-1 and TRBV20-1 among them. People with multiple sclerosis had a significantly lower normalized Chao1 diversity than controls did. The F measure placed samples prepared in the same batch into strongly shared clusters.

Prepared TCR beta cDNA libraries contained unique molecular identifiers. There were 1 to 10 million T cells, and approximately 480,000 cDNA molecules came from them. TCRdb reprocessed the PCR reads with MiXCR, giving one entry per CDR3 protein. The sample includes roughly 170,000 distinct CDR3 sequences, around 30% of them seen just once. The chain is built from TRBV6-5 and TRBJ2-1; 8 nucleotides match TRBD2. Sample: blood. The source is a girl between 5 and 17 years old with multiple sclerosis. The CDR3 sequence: CASSPLGTSGVEQFF. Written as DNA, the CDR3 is TGTGCCAGCAGCCCCCTAGGTACTAGCGGTGTTGAGCAGTTCTTC.